A selection of T cell receptor beta chains follows, all from one sample in a study of graft-versus-host responses after intestinal transplantation. The method was immunoSEQ multiplex PCR; TCRdb's version includes in-frame clones alone and lacks a portion of them. The table has around 92,000 clones, 86% seen once; the top ten hold under 1.5%. The sample consisted of PBMCs, taken 255 days after intestinal transplant. The receptor set was obtained from a human patient who received an intestinal transplant, so some T cells may come from the graft donor. CDR3s leave out the opening cysteine and the closing phenylalanine or tryptophan. A clone size is listed for some rows: how often the clone was seen (once, few, many), or a class if it is expanded.

V,size,J,CDR3
TRBV2,.,TRBJ1-5,ASSEFVITDLSNQPQH
TRBV7-9,.,TRBJ1-1,ASSFQGTEAF
TRBV19,.,TRBJ2-5,ASGDWETQY
TRBV21-1,few,TRBJ2-1,ASSVVRSRIYNEQF
TRBV15,.,TRBJ1-3,ATRTGTRLSSGNTIY
TRBV6-1,.,TRBJ1-4,ASSTGAATNEKLF
TRBV4-1,.,TRBJ2-1,ASSQGASGDYEQF
TRBV27,.,TRBJ2-3,ASSLRRGAGTDTQY
TRBV7-2,.,TRBJ2-1,ASSPTSAAGNYNEQF
TRBV19,.,TRBJ1-1,ASRETGASEAF
TRBV6-1,once,TRBJ2-7,ASSEFPGTGGYEQY
TRBV10-3,.,TRBJ1-3,AISGLGEEMNTIY
TRBV5-6,.,TRBJ2-7,ASSFRAPVLQY
TRBV10-3,.,TRBJ2-1,AITGWAVYNEQF
TRBV6-1,.,TRBJ2-5,ASSGGGAGETQY
TRBV18,.,TRBJ2-3,ASSPLGGGSTDTQY
TRBV7-2,.,TRBJ2-5,ASSSGTSKETQY
TRBV4-1,.,TRBJ2-3,ASSWLLSTDTQY
TRBV7-3,.,TRBJ2-3,ASSSSGQTPDADTQY
TRBV5-1,.,TRBJ2-5,ASSFQGEGETQY
TRBV5-1,.,TRBJ2-2,ASSLLGGELF
TRBV7-6,.,TRBJ2-1,ASSLGSRGRGDNEQF
TRBV6-4,many,TRBJ1-2,ASSDSIGGYT
TRBV4-3,.,TRBJ1-2,ASSPRTAGGYT
TRBV19,.,TRBJ1-4,ASHNSEAIEKLF
TRBV7-9,.,TRBJ2-7,ASSSGTVAYEQY